The 21 T cell receptor beta chains below all came from one sample that was sequenced in a study of human T cells and chemical hapten exposure. One entry per CDR3 protein results from TCRdb running MiXCR on the RACE reads. This table holds tens of thousands of distinct CDR3 sequences, approximately 9.7% found once. Time point noted: healthy volunteer bleed at 2 weeks. Extraction of total RNA was performed on unfractionated whole blood. Sequenced input: whole blood. The receptor source for this set is a female donor in good health. Some clones in this sample may be carry-over from other donors' samples.

The J gene is TRBJ2-3, the V gene TRBV28, with D possibly being TRBD2 (6 bases). The CDR3 has 12 residues. Trimming stripped 3 bases from V and 11 bases from J, with 12 bases between. Germline V gene sequence: CDR1 MDHEN, CDR2 SYDVKM. The DNA of the CDR3 is TGTGCCAGCAGTTTCCGTAGGCGGGGGCAGTATTTT. Encoded protein: CASSFRRRGQYF.

Regarding this clonotype: One base away lies a much larger clone, so this may be a sequencing read error. CDR3 amino acids: CASSWYNEQFF. DNA of the CDR3: TGTGCCAGCAGTTGGTACAATGAGCAGTTCTTC. The chain has TRBV6-5 and TRBJ2-1, with no clear D. Germline V gives CDR1 MNHEY, CDR2 SVGAGI. V was trimmed by 4 bases and J by 4 bases, leaving 2 bases between them. The length of the CDR3 is 11 residues.

This clonotype was counted many times. The chain joins TRBV6-1 to TRBJ2-7, with 7 bases aligning to TRBD1. Germline V gene sequence: CDR1 MNHNS, CDR2 SASEGT. The CDR3 totals 16 residues. V gave up 0 bases and J gave up 4 bases; unmatched junction bases: 9. CDR3 sequence: CASSEASGQGVYEQYF. In nucleotides, the CDR3 is TGTGCCAGCAGTGAAGCGTCTGGGCAGGGGGTATACGAGCAGTACTTC.

There are many counts of this clonotype. The chain employs TRBV21-1 and TRBJ2-3; the table assigns TRBD1, which was not confirmed against the DNA. TRBV21-1 corresponds to a pseudogene. The CDR3 is 16 amino acids. The CDR3 nucleotides are TGTGCCAGCAGCAAAGTTGGGACAGGGTGCACAGATACGCAGTATTTT. Protein sequence: CASSKVGTGCTDTQYF.

The CDR3 nucleotides are TGTGCCAGCAGCTTGTTGGGCGGGAGGGCCTACAATGAGCAGTTCTTC. Amino acid sequence: CASSLLGGRAYNEQFF. The J gene is TRBJ2-1, the V gene TRBV5-6; 9 bases fit TRBD2. This CDR3 comprises 16 residues. V was pared by 1 base and J by 2 bases, with 4 bases of the junction left unmatched. Germline-derived CDR1 and CDR2 are SGHDT and YYEEEE.

The rearrangement uses TRBV5-5 and TRBJ2-2, with D possibly TRBD1 on 6 matching bases. V lost 1 base, J lost 5 bases, and 9 bases lay in between. CDR3 length equals 14 residues. Germline V gene sequence: CDR1 SGHKS, CDR2 YYEKEE (reference sequence). Here the CDR3 DNA reads TGTGCCAGCAGCTTGTGGCAGGGGACCGGGGAGCTGTTTTTT. Translating gives CASSLWQGTGELFF.

This chain uses TRBV21-1 with TRBJ2-5; the table's D gene call, TRBD1, was not cross checked with the DNA. TRBV21-1 is shown as a pseudogene. This CDR3 has 12 residues. CDR3: CASIGQQETQYF. CDR3 sequence (DNA): TGTGCCAGTATCGGACAGCAAGAGACCCAGTACTTC.

Within the sample, this clonotype is medium-sized. V is TRBV29-1 and J is TRBJ2-3; TRBD1 or TRBD2 may be the D gene (5 bases each). CDR1 is SQVTM and CDR2 is ANQGSEA in the germline V gene. V lost 7 bases and J lost 8, with 10 bases in between. The CDR3 has 10 amino acids. CDR3 amino acids: CSGGGATQYF. CDR3 bases: TGCAGCGGTGGGGGTGCTACGCAGTATTTT.

V usage is TRBV7-8 and J usage is TRBJ1-4; D may be TRBD1 (5 bases). The length of the CDR3 is 14 residues. The V gene's germline CDR1 is SGHVS and CDR2 FQNEAQ. V lost 3 bases to trimming and J lost 7 bases, with 12 bases between them. The CDR3 DNA sequence: TGTGCCAGCAGCTTTCTAACCCAGGGTGAAAAACTGTTTTTT. Translated: CASSFLTQGEKLFF.

This clonotype was seen a handful of times. This chain uses TRBV5-1 with TRBJ1-1, with D possibly being TRBD1 (5 bases). V lost 4 bases to trimming and J lost 8 bases, with 9 bases between them. CDR1 is SGHRS, CDR2 YFSETQ, per germline. The length of the CDR3 is 11 residues. The CDR3 here is CASSGGTEAFF. The CDR3 coding sequence is TGCGCCAGCAGCGGTGGGACGGAAGCTTTCTTT.

The chain couples TRBV2 to TRBJ2-1; no reliable D call. CDR3 length: 14 residues. CDR1 and CDR2 from the germline V gene are SNHLY and FYNNEI. Trimming pared 7 bases from V and 1 base from J, leaving 11 bases between. CDR3 DNA sequence: TGTGCCAGCACGCCGGCGGAGTCCTACAATGAGCAGTTCTTC. It codes for CASTPAESYNEQFF.

This clonotype was picked up many times. The J gene is TRBJ2-5, the V gene TRBV7-3; the D is unclear. This CDR3 has 13 residues. V lost 5 bases, J lost 5 bases, and 12 bases lay in between. Germline CDR1 reads SGHTA; CDR2 reads FQGTGA. The CDR3 protein is CASSPHPVETQYF. The CDR3 coding sequence is TGTGCCAGCAGCCCGCATCCGGTTGAGACCCAGTACTTC.

This clonotype was seen ten or more times. This rearrangement joins TRBV29-1 to TRBJ2-3; 11 bases agree with TRBD1. The CDR3 runs 13 residues. The germline gives CDR1 SQVTM, CDR2 ANQGSEA. The V segment lost 8 bases and the J segment 3 bases; nucleotides outside the gene matches: 4. The CDR3 sequence: CSIGQGATDTQYF. DNA for the CDR3: TGCAGCATCGGACAGGGGGCGACAGATACGCAGTATTTT.

CDR3 sequence: CASSLLAGDWADTQYF. In DNA, the CDR3 is TGTGCCAGCAGTTTACTAGCGGGAGATTGGGCAGATACGCAGTATTTT. This sequence joins TRBV28 and TRBJ2-3; TRBD2 matches at 10 bases. Unmatched junction bases numbered 6, after V lost 2 bases and J lost 4 bases. Per the germline V gene, CDR1 is MDHEN and CDR2 is SYDVKM. CDR3 length equals 16 residues.

V usage is TRBV7-8 and J usage is TRBJ1-2, with TRBD1 identical over 8 bases. The CDR3 contains 14 residues. J gave up 7 bases and V 5 bases, and 9 bases lay outside the gene matches. CDR1 and CDR2 (germline): SGHVS, FQNEAQ. DNA for the CDR3: TGTGCCAGCAGCCCCCGGACAGGGCGGGGTGGCTACACCTTC. This encodes CASSPRTGRGGYTF. The complete variable domain, with remaining parts taken from reference TRBV7-8 and TRBJ1-2, reads GAGVSQSPRYKVAKRGQDVALRCDPISGHVSLFWYQQALGQGPEFLTYFQNEAQLDKSGLPSDRFFAERPEGSVSTLKIQRTQQEDSAVYLCASSPRTGRGGYTFGSGTRLTVV.

This clonotype was recorded a few times. The V call is TRBV5-1, the J call TRBJ1-6, with D uncertain. CDR3 size: 14 residues. Trimming stripped 0 bases from V and 4 bases from J, with 5 bases between. Germline V gene lookup returns CDR1 SGHRS and CDR2 YFSETQ. The CDR3 protein is CASSLELYNSPLHF. CDR3 nucleotide sequence: TGCGCCAGCAGCTTGGAGCTGTATAATTCACCCCTCCACTTT.

V is TRBV6-5 and J is TRBJ2-1; no firm D call. V lost 6 bases to trimming and J lost 12 bases, with 15 bases between them. CDR3 length: 12 amino acids. CDR1 and CDR2 from the germline V gene are MNHEY and SVGAGI. The CDR3 spells CASSSTVGVQFF. The CDR3 region has the DNA TGTGCCAGCAGCTCCACTGTCGGTGTGCAGTTCTTC.

The V call is TRBV7-6, the J call TRBJ2-1, with D unresolved. Trimming left V 5 bases short and J 5 bases short, with 16 bases between. Germline CDR1 and CDR2: SGHVS and FNYEAQ. CDR3 length: 15 amino acids. The CDR3 sequence is CASSPSVGWDNEQFF. The DNA for the CDR3 is TGTGCCAGCAGCCCCTCGGTAGGCTGGGACAATGAGCAGTTCTTC.

This clonotype was detected ten times or more. The J gene is TRBJ1-6, the V gene TRBV2, with TRBD1 identical over 10 bases. Unmatched junction bases numbered 7, after V lost 5 bases and J lost 9 bases. CDR1 and CDR2 from the germline V gene are SNHLY and FYNNEI. This CDR3 spans 15 amino acids. The CDR3 sequence is CASSLTTGGGSPLHF. The CDR3 DNA reads TGTGCCAGCAGTCTTACGACAGGGGGCGGTTCACCCCTCCACTTT.

The J gene is TRBJ2-3, the V gene TRBV28, with 7 bases aligning to TRBD1. The CDR3 runs to 15 residues. Trimming at V came to 3 bases and at J to 2 bases, leaving 5 bases not matched to a gene. Germline CDR1 reads MDHEN; CDR2 reads SYDVKM. In DNA form, the CDR3 reads TGTGCCAGCAGTTTCCGGGACAGACTCACAGATACGCAGTATTTT. Translation gives CASSFRDRLTDTQYF. The complete variable domain, with remaining parts taken from reference TRBV28 and TRBJ2-3, reads DVKVTQSSRYLVKRTGEKVFLECVQDMDHENMFWYRQDPGLGLRLIYFSYDVKMKEKGDIPEGYSVSREKKERFSLILESASTNQTSMYLCASSFRDRLTDTQYFGPGTRLTVL.

V is TRBV2 and J is TRBJ2-1; perhaps TRBD2 as D (5 bases). With 4 bases removed from V and 14 bases from J, the gap between germline ends came to 12 bases. Germline CDR1 is SNHLY and CDR2 is FYNNEI. CDR3 size: 11 residues. CDR3 amino acids: CASSVGLVKFF. The CDR3 bases are TGTGCCAGCAGTGTTGGACTCGTAAAGTTCTTC.